This T cell receptor (beta chain) is from a study of cytomegalovirus exposure and HLA in healthy donors. PCR employed 60 Vbeta and 13 Jbeta primers. TCRdb keeps only in-frame clones here, not all; method: immunoSEQ multiplex PCR. The sample lists tens of thousands of clones, 76% occurring once. The CDR3 contains 15 residues. Per the germline V gene, CDR1 is LGHNA and CDR2 is YNFKEQ. V was shortened by 0 bases and J by 5 bases, with 13 bases between the two germline ends. The sequence came from a male donor in good health and CMV-seronegative. V usage is TRBV4-2 and J usage is TRBJ2-5; D ambiguous. Sequences were obtained from PBMCs. In DNA form, the CDR3 reads TGTGCCAGCAGCCAAGAACCTAGTATCCGGGAGACCCAGTACTTC. Residues: CASSQEPSIRETQYF.